The 22 T cell receptor beta chains in this list originate from one sample, sequenced in a study of T cells in Graves' hyperthyroidism and ophthalmopathy. The CDR3 regions of TCR beta were amplified from RNA transcripts. Primed by the HTBI set, a first-round RT-PCR was run on the TCR CDR3. TCRdb recomputed calls from the multiplex PCR reads with MiXCR, one row per CDR3 protein. The sample consists of about 560,000 distinct CDR3 sequences, approximately 15% of them appearing once. Sequenced sample: blood. Source of these receptors: a woman between 18 and 29 years old with Graves' hyperthyroidism.

There are many counts of this clonotype. The DNA of the CDR3 is TGTGCCAGCAGCTTAGAGGAGGCCAGGGCGGGGAAGTACTTC. Its translation is CASSLEEARAGKYF. This chain uses TRBV7-9 with TRBJ2-5, with a weak D call TRBD2 (6 bases). Trimming stripped 1 base from V and 12 bases from J, with 18 bases between. The CDR3 is 14 residues long. Per the germline V gene, CDR1 is SEHNR and CDR2 is FQNEAQ (reference sequence).

This clonotype was found many times. This rearrangement joins TRBV6-1 to TRBJ1-1; tentatively, D is TRBD1 (5 bases). Per the germline V gene, CDR1 is MNHNS and CDR2 is SASEGT. The CDR3 covers 13 residues. Trimming shortened V by 5 bases and J by 8 bases, and 15 bases separated the two germline ends. In DNA, the CDR3 is TGTGCCAGCAGTACCCCCGGGACCAAGGAAGCTTTCTTT. The encoded protein is CASSTPGTKEAFF.

This clonotype was detected ten times or more. The rearrangement uses TRBV7-9 and TRBJ2-7; 7 bases agree with TRBD1. Unmatched junction bases numbered 16, after V lost 1 base and J lost 7 bases. CDR1 SEHNR and CDR2 FQNEAQ come from the germline V gene (reference sequence). This CDR3 region has 17 residues. As DNA, the CDR3 is TGTGCCAGCAGCTTAGTTCCCCGGGATAAGGGGGCGAGGGAGCAGTACTTC. Translating it yields CASSLVPRDKGAREQYF.

This chain links TRBV19 with TRBJ2-2; D remains ambiguous. The germline CDR1 and CDR2 sequences are LNHDA and SQIVND (reference sequence). The CDR3 sequence is 14 residues long. The germline V and J ends were trimmed by 3 bases and 5 bases, with 10 bases remaining between them. CDR3 DNA sequence: TGTGCCAGTAGTATTCTACTTGGGACCGGGGAGCTGTTTTTT. Amino acid sequence: CASSILLGTGELFF.

The CDR3 reads CASSRERGRLEQYF. Written as DNA, the CDR3 is TGTGCCAGCAGCCGGGAGAGGGGAAGGCTCGAGCAGTACTTC. The chain couples TRBV7-9 to TRBJ2-7, with D perhaps matching TRBD2 (6 bases). This CDR3 has 14 amino acids. CDR1 and CDR2 (germline): SEHNR, FQNEAQ (reference sequence). V lost 5 bases to trimming and J lost 6 bases, with 17 bases between them.

This clonotype appeared a few times. This rearrangement joins TRBV27 to TRBJ2-1; D may be TRBD2 (6 bases). CDR3 length: 15 amino acids. V was clipped by 3 bases and J by 0 bases, with 9 bases between them. Germline CDR1 reads MNHEY; CDR2 reads SMNVEV (reference sequence). CDR3 nucleotides: TGTGCCAGCAGTTTTGACGGGAGCTCCTACAATGAGCAGTTCTTC. Amino acid sequence: CASSFDGSSYNEQFF.

This clonotype showed up many times. J is TRBJ2-3 and V is TRBV7-2; a weak D match, TRBD1 (6 bases). V was shortened by 1 base and J by 2 bases, with 10 bases between the two germline ends. From germline, CDR1 is SGHTA and CDR2 FQGNSA. The CDR3 has 15 amino acids. CDR3 loop: CASSLGTVLTDTQYF. CDR3 DNA sequence: TGTGCCAGCAGCTTAGGGACAGTCCTCACAGATACGCAGTATTTT.

The V and J genes are TRBV7-2 and TRBJ2-2, with a possible D match to TRBD2 (6 bases). Looked up from germline, CDR1 is SGHTA and CDR2 is FQGNSA. V lost 4 bases, J lost 5 bases, and 8 bases lay in between. This CDR3 is 13 amino acids long. The CDR3 is CASSWRETGELFF. For the CDR3, the DNA is TGTGCCAGCAGCTGGAGGGAGACCGGGGAGCTGTTTTTT.

This rearrangement joins TRBV19 to TRBJ2-1, with D maybe TRBD1 (7 bases). Germline V gene data show CDR1 as LNHDA and CDR2 as SQIVND (reference sequence). V lost 5 bases and J lost 3, with 17 bases in between. This CDR3 has 16 amino acids. DNA for the CDR3: TGTGCCAGTAGTGGGGGATCAGGGGGGAACTACAATGAGCAGTTCTTC. Its protein is CASSGGSGGNYNEQFF.

This clonotype has a count of ten or more. The chain uses TRBV12-3 or TRBV12-4 and TRBJ2-2; 11 nucleotides match TRBD1. The CDR3 is 15 residues long. V dropped 4 bases and J dropped 7; count of bases not matched to a gene: 5. The CDR3 spells CASSSRDRGIGELFF. The CDR3 DNA sequence: TGTGCCAGCAGTTCCCGGGACAGGGGGATCGGGGAGCTGTTTTTT.

This clonotype showed up many times. This rearrangement joins TRBV28 to TRBJ2-3; TRBD2 matches 9 bases. The CDR3 extends over 15 amino acids. V trimming: 7 bases; J trimming: 2 bases; junction bases outside the gene matches: 7. Germline CDR1 MDHEN, CDR2 SYDVKM. This CDR3 reads CASTDSGRNTDTQYF. The CDR3 nucleotides read TGTGCCAGCACCGATAGCGGGAGAAACACAGATACGCAGTATTTT.

The chain recombines TRBV12-3 or TRBV12-4 with TRBJ2-7; D is perhaps TRBD2 (6 bases). The V gene lost 5 bases and the J gene lost 2 bases, with 16 bases spanning the gap. CDR3 size: 15 residues. CDR3 nucleotides: TGTGCCAGCAGTCACGCGGGGTTAGGAGCCTACGAGCAGTACTTC. Translated: CASSHAGLGAYEQYF.

This chain links TRBV7-9 with TRBJ2-3; weak D call: TRBD2 (6 bases). V was shortened by 5 bases and J by 4 bases, with 10 bases between the two germline ends. The germline V gene encodes CDR1 SEHNR and CDR2 FQNEAQ (reference sequence). The CDR3 is 13 residues long. In DNA form, the CDR3 reads TGTGCCAGCAGCCGGGGAGGCCCAGATACGCAGTATTTT. This sequence encodes CASSRGGPDTQYF.

This clonotype has a count of ten or more. The DNA for the CDR3 is TGTGCCAGCAGCTTCCCGACAGGGGCAAGCTCCTATAATTCACCCCTCCACTTT. Translation gives CASSFPTGASSYNSPLHF. The chain employs TRBV3-1 and TRBJ1-6, with 8 bases aligning to TRBD1. The trim removed 5 bases at V and 0 bases at J, leaving 9 bases unmatched. The CDR3 sequence is 18 residues long. Germline loops: CDR1 LGHDT, CDR2 YNNKEL (reference sequence).

This clonotype has a count of ten or more. This chain joins TRBV6-5 and TRBJ2-5, with 8 bases that match TRBD2. CDR1 is MNHEY, CDR2 SVGAGI, per germline. This CDR3 region has 20 residues. J was trimmed by 5 bases and V by 0 bases; bases with no gene match: 20. The CDR3 spells CASSYSWGGGSGELRETQYF. The CDR3 nucleotides are TGTGCCAGCAGTTACTCGTGGGGTGGGGGTAGCGGGGAGCTCCGGGAGACCCAGTACTTC.

This clonotype was seen many times. This chain connects TRBV20-1 to TRBJ1-3; 9 bases are shared with TRBD1. V was clipped by 2 bases and J by 2 bases; unmatched bases: 4. The CDR3 has 15 residues. Germline loops: CDR1 DFQATT, CDR2 SNEGSKA (reference sequence). CDR3 nucleotide sequence: TGCAGTGCTAGACGGGACAGGGTCCCTGGAAACACCATATATTTT. Its protein is CSARRDRVPGNTIYF.

This clonotype was counted a few times. This chain uses TRBV7-9 with TRBJ1-2; D is undetermined. V lost 8 bases, J lost 6 bases, and 13 bases lay in between. Germline V gives CDR1 SEHNR, CDR2 FQNEAQ (reference sequence). The CDR3 runs to 12 residues. The CDR3: CASAVGKNGYTF. As DNA, the CDR3 is TGTGCCAGCGCCGTAGGGAAGAATGGCTACACCTTC.

This clonotype was counted between two and nine times. V gene TRBV5-1 combines with J gene TRBJ2-5, with unresolved D. The CDR3 runs to 16 residues. The V gene's germline CDR1 is SGHRS and CDR2 YFSETQ. The ends were cut back, 4 bases at V and 0 bases at J, with 16 bases in the middle. The CDR3 spells CASSLALRRYQETQYF. DNA for the CDR3: TGCGCCAGCAGCCTCGCTTTGCGGCGGTACCAAGAGACCCAGTACTTC.

This clonotype showed up many times. The CDR3 spells CASTGTGRTYGYTF. CDR3 nucleotide sequence: TGTGCCAGCACAGGAACGGGACGGACCTATGGCTACACCTTC. This chain connects TRBV6-1 to TRBJ1-2; D perhaps matches TRBD1 (5 bases). V lost 7 bases to trimming and J lost 4 bases, with 16 bases between them. CDR1 MNHNS and CDR2 SASEGT come from the germline V gene. This CDR3 has 14 residues.

This clonotype showed up just a few times. The genes are TRBV19 and TRBJ1-5; D gene uncertain. Trimming pared 1 base from V and 13 bases from J, leaving 11 bases between. CDR1 is LNHDA and CDR2 is SQIVND in the germline V gene (reference sequence). CDR3 length equals 12 residues. DNA for the CDR3: TGTGCCAGTAGTATAGCTGGTCATGGGCAGCATTTT. Protein sequence: CASSIAGHGQHF.

This clonotype has a count of ten or more. The chain employs TRBV20-1 and TRBJ2-7; 8 positions agree with TRBD2. This CDR3 is built from 12 residues. Looked up from germline, CDR1 is DFQATT and CDR2 is SNEGSKA (reference sequence). Trimming at V came to 5 bases and at J to 2 bases, leaving 2 bases not matched to a gene. CDR3 sequence: CSAGSGTYEQYF. In nucleotides, the CDR3 is TGCAGTGCTGGTAGCGGGACCTACGAGCAGTACTTC.

The table lists this clonotype with many counts. The genes are TRBV27 and TRBJ1-2; unclear D gene. The CDR3 is 14 amino acids. Germline V gene data show CDR1 as MNHEY and CDR2 as SMNVEV (reference sequence). The ends were cut back, 0 bases at V and 7 bases at J, with 12 bases in the middle. The CDR3 nucleotides read TGTGCCAGCAGTTTATCTGTAGGGAGCCGTGGCTACACCTTC. This gives the protein CASSLSVGSRGYTF.